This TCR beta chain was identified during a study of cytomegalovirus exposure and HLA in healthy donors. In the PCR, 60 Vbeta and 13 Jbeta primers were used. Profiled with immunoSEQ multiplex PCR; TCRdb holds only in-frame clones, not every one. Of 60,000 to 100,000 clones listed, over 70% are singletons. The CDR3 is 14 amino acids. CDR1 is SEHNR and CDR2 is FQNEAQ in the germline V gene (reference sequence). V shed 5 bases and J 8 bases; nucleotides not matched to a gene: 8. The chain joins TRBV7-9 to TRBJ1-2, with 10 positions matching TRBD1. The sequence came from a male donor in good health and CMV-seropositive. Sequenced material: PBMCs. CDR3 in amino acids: CASSNLDRGGGYTF. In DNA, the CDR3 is TGTGCCAGCAGCAACCTGGACAGGGGGGGAGGCTACACCTTC.